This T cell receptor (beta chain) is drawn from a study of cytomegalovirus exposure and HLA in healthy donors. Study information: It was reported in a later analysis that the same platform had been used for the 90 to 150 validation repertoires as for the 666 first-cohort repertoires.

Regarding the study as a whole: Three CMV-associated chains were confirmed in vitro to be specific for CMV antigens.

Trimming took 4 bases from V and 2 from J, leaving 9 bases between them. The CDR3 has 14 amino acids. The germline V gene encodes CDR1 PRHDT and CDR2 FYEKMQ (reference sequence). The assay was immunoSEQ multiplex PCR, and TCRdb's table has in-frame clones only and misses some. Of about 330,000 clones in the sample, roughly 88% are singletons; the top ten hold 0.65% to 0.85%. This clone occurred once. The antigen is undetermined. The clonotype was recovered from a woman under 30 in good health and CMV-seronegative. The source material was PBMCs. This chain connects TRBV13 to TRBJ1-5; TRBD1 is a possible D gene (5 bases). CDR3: CASSWGRGNQPQHF. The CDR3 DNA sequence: TGTGCCAGCAGCTGGGGCAGGGGCAATCAGCCCCAGCATTTT.